These 27 T cell receptor beta chains were all obtained from the same sample, sequenced in a study of blood T cell repertoires in COVID-19. The assay was immunoSEQ multiplex PCR, and TCRdb's table has in-frame clones only and misses some. The sample consists of 200,000 to 250,000 clones, almost 90% of them appearing once. The sequenced material came from peripheral blood. These receptors were obtained from a woman aged 55-69 years with acute or convalescent COVID-19.

This chain links TRBV3-1 (or the pseudogene TRBV3-2) with TRBJ2-1; TRBD2 matches at 13 bases. Per germline, CDR1 LGHDT and CDR2 YNNKEL (reference sequence). This CDR3 is 20 amino acids long. J was trimmed by 0 bases and V by 3 bases; bases with no gene match: 11. The CDR3 bases are TGTGCCAGCAGCCATACTAGCGGGGGGGCAGGGGCGAGCTCCTACAATGAGCAGTTCTTC. Translation gives CASSHTSGGAGASSYNEQFF.

In this sample, this clone turned up once. This chain links TRBV18 with TRBJ1-1; the D is unclear. Germline assignment: CDR1 KGHSH and CDR2 LQKENI. This CDR3 comprises 13 residues. V was pared by 6 bases and J by 8 bases, with 16 bases between. CDR3 nucleotide sequence: TGTGCCAGCTCCCCGGGTATTGAACTGGAAGCTTTCTTT. As protein: CASSPGIELEAFF.

V gene TRBV5-1 combines with J gene TRBJ2-3; 9 nucleotides agree with TRBD2. CDR1 is SGHRS, CDR2 YFSETQ, per germline. The ends lost 4 bases at V and 3 bases at J; junction bases unmatched: 6. The CDR3 has 15 residues. For the CDR3, the DNA is TGCGCCAGCAGCATTAGCGGGAGTGGGACAGATACGCAGTATTTT. Amino acid sequence: CASSISGSGTDTQYF.

The chain joins TRBV15 to TRBJ1-1; D not certain. This CDR3 has 13 amino acids. V was pared by 4 bases and J by 7 bases, with 13 bases between. Germline V lookup: CDR1 LNHNV, CDR2 YYDKDF (reference sequence). The CDR3 is CATSKSREHEAFF. CDR3 sequence (DNA): TGTGCCACCAGCAAATCCCGGGAGCATGAAGCTTTCTTT. Using reference TRBV15 and TRBJ1-1 for the parts outside the CDR3, the full variable domain is DAMVIQNPRYQVTQFGKPVTLSCSQTLNHNVMYWYQQKSSQAPKLLFHYYDKDFNNEADTPDNFQSRRPNTSFCFLDIRSPGLGDTAMYLCATSKSREHEAFFGQGTRLTVV.

V is TRBV28 and J is TRBJ1-1; D gene uncertain. Deletions cut 3 bases from V and 10 bases from J, with 15 bases between. CDR3 length: 13 residues. Germline CDR1 MDHEN, CDR2 SYDVKM. CDR3 in DNA: TGTGCCAGCAGTTTTGAAGACCGGTCGGGAGCTTTCTTT. Its translation: CASSFEDRSGAFF.

This rearrangement joins TRBV18 to TRBJ1-4; 9 nucleotides agree with TRBD1. The V segment lost 4 bases and the J segment 8 bases; nucleotides outside the gene matches: 5. Germline values: CDR1 KGHSH, CDR2 LQKENI. CDR3 length: 14 amino acids. The CDR3 is CASSLPGQGEKLFF. In DNA form, the CDR3 reads TGTGCCAGCTCACTCCCGGGACAGGGCGAAAAACTGTTTTTT. The variable domain in full, with the rest retrieved from reference TRBV18 and TRBJ1-4, is NAGVMQNPRHLVRRRGQEARLRCSPMKGHSHVYWYRQLPEEGLKFMVYLQKENIIDESGMPKERFSAEFPKEGPSILRIQQVVRGDSAAYFCASSLPGQGEKLFFGSGTQLSVL.

The chain uses TRBV7-2 and TRBJ1-3; 8 bases map to TRBD1. This CDR3 is built from 14 residues. The germline gives CDR1 SGHTA, CDR2 FQGNSA. Trimming cost V 5 bases and J 4 bases; bases outside gene matches: 4. CDR3 nucleotide sequence: TGTGCCAGCAGCCTCTGGACAGGGGGAAACACCATATATTTT. Its protein is CASSLWTGGNTIYF.

The V gene is TRBV6-2 or TRBV6-3, the J gene TRBJ1-5, with D perhaps TRBD1 (6 bases). Germline-derived CDR1 and CDR2 are MNHEY and SVGEGT. V lost 2 bases and J lost 7, with 12 bases in between. This CDR3 comprises 14 residues. In nucleotides, the CDR3 is TGTGCCAGCAGTTACGGGCAGGGGCCGCAGCCCCAGCATTTT. It codes for CASSYGQGPQPQHF.

The rearrangement joins TRBV11-3 to TRBJ2-3; 10 nucleotides match TRBD1. V lost 5 bases and J lost 4; bases outside the gene matches: 9. This CDR3 has 16 amino acids. The germline V gene has CDR1 SGHNT and CDR2 YENEEA. The CDR3: CASSPQTGGGPDTQYF. Written as DNA, the CDR3 is TGTGCCAGCAGCCCGCAGACAGGGGGCGGGCCAGATACGCAGTATTTT.

The chain joins TRBV4-2 to TRBJ2-7; possibly TRBD1 for D (6 bases). Trimming removed 0 bases from V and 3 bases from J, with 12 bases in between. CDR1 and CDR2 (germline): LGHNA, YNFKEQ. The length of the CDR3 is 15 residues. CDR3 sequence reads: CASSQDGQTSYEQYF. The DNA of the CDR3 is TGTGCCAGCAGCCAAGATGGACAGACCAGCTACGAGCAGTACTTC.

The chain uses TRBV10-1 and TRBJ1-3, with no clear D. Germline CDR1 WNHNN, CDR2 SYGVQD (reference sequence). V lost 0 bases, J lost 3 bases, and 12 bases lay in between. The length of the CDR3 is 16 residues. CDR3 in amino acids: CASSESRGLGGNTIYF. CDR3 DNA sequence: TGCGCCAGCAGTGAGTCGAGAGGGCTCGGTGGAAACACCATATATTTT.

In its sample, this clone was seen once. The chain uses TRBV18 and TRBJ1-2; no clear D gene. The V end was cut by 2 bases, the J end by 6 bases, with 10 bases between. Per the germline V gene, CDR1 is KGHSH and CDR2 is LQKENI. The CDR3 is 13 amino acids. The CDR3 nucleotides read TGTGCCAGCTCACCAGCGGAGGCTAATGGCTACACCTTC. Translating it yields CASSPAEANGYTF.

V gene TRBV13 combines with J gene TRBJ2-7, with 11 bases fitting TRBD2. The germline V gene has CDR1 PRHDT and CDR2 FYEKMQ (reference sequence). The CDR3 consists of 16 residues. The junction had 4 bases not matched to a gene; V was cut back by 1 base and J by 2 bases. CDR3 DNA sequence: TGTGCCAGCAGCTTAGTAGTTAGCGGGGGGGCCTACGAGCAGTACTTC. Translated: CASSLVVSGGAYEQYF.

The rearrangement joins TRBV7-9 to TRBJ2-3, with 9 bases matching TRBD1. The germline V gene has CDR1 SEHNR and CDR2 FQNEAQ (reference sequence). The CDR3 has 14 amino acids. The ends lost 8 bases at V and 3 bases at J; junction bases unmatched: 6. CDR3 in DNA: TGTGCCAGCGAAGGGACAGGGATGACAGATACGCAGTATTTT. Amino acids: CASEGTGMTDTQYF.

The chain is built from TRBV15 and TRBJ2-1; a weak D match, TRBD1 (8 bases). Germline V CDR1 and CDR2: LNHNV, YYDKDF (reference sequence). The CDR3 length is 14 residues. Trimming removed 6 bases from V and 8 bases from J, with 17 bases in between. The CDR3 coding sequence is TGTGCCACCAGTCGGAGACAGGGGAGGGATGAGCAGTTCTTC. This sequence encodes CATSRRQGRDEQFF.

This sequence joins TRBV10-3 and TRBJ1-1, with a weak D call TRBD1 (6 bases). The CDR3 contains 12 residues. V gave up 11 bases and J gave up 1 base, with 11 bases separating them. Looked up from germline, CDR1 is ENHRY and CDR2 is SYGVKD. This chain's CDR3 is CASKTGNTEAFF. CDR3 coding DNA: TGTGCCTCCAAGACAGGGAACACTGAAGCTTTCTTT.

The J gene is TRBJ2-7, the V gene TRBV11-3, with 8 positions matching TRBD2. This CDR3 is 14 amino acids long. Germline CDR1 SGHNT, CDR2 YENEEA. The V and J ends lost 4 bases and 7 bases, in that order; junction bases with no gene match: 9. CDR3 amino acids: CASSSAGGIGEQYF. The CDR3 region has the DNA TGTGCCAGCAGCTCGGCGGGAGGCATCGGTGAGCAGTACTTC.

The V and J genes are TRBV7-2 and TRBJ1-2, with a weak D call TRBD1 (6 bases). V shed 1 base and J shed 14 bases, with 14 bases lying between them. The CDR3 is 12 residues long. Per germline, CDR1 SGHTA and CDR2 FQGNSA. CDR3 region: CASSLEGVDRTF. CDR3 coding DNA: TGTGCCAGCAGCTTAGAGGGGGTAGATAGGACCTTC.

V usage is TRBV18 and J usage is TRBJ1-4; TRBD1 agrees at 7 bases. The ends lost 4 bases at V and 5 bases at J; junction bases unmatched: 1. Germline loops: CDR1 KGHSH, CDR2 LQKENI. CDR3 length: 13 residues. CDR3 DNA sequence: TGTGCCAGCTCACTGGGACAGAATGAAAAACTGTTTTTT. Residues: CASSLGQNEKLFF.

The chain recombines TRBV28 with TRBJ1-5; 7 bases match TRBD1. Germline assignment: CDR1 MDHEN and CDR2 SYDVKM. There are 15 residues in the CDR3. Trimming took 5 bases from V and 2 from J; bases not matched to a gene: 6. CDR3 nucleotide sequence: TGTGCCAGCAGTATAGGGGGCGCCGGCAATCAGCCCCAGCATTTT. Protein product: CASSIGGAGNQPQHF.

Concerning this clone itself: Other DNA sequences in this sample translate to the same CDR3. This chain uses TRBV6-5 with TRBJ1-2, with TRBD1 matching over 7 bases. With 0 bases clipped from V and 4 bases from J, the junction kept 2 bases outside the gene matches. In germline, CDR1 is MNHEY, CDR2 SVGAGI. The CDR3 has 14 amino acids. In DNA, the CDR3 is TGTGCCAGCAGTTACTCAAGACAGGGCTATGGCTACACCTTC. Its protein product is CASSYSRQGYGYTF.

This chain connects TRBV19 to TRBJ1-1; TRBD1 is a possible D gene (5 bases). CDR1 LNHDA and CDR2 SQIVND come from the germline V gene (reference sequence). The CDR3 runs to 13 residues. The V and J ends lost 9 bases and 6 bases respectively, with 17 bases between them. The CDR3 protein is CASRSQGFSEAFF. The CDR3 bases are TGTGCCAGCCGTAGCCAGGGTTTCTCTGAAGCTTTCTTT.

This clone was counted at least ten times. The rearrangement joins TRBV9 to TRBJ2-2; 7 nucleotides line up with TRBD2. Germline CDR1 reads SGDLS; CDR2 reads YYNGEE. This CDR3 contains 14 residues. V shed 3 bases and J 5 bases; nucleotides not matched to a gene: 4. The CDR3 here is CASSEGLRTGELFF. CDR3 coding DNA: TGTGCCAGCAGCGAGGGACTAAGGACCGGGGAGCTGTTTTTT.

The rearrangement uses TRBV7-2 and TRBJ2-1, with 8 positions matching TRBD2. The CDR3 is 16 amino acids. Germline assignment: CDR1 SGHTA and CDR2 FQGNSA. J lost 5 bases, V lost 5 bases, and 11 bases had no gene match. CDR3 protein: CASSLTSGRTNNEQFF. The DNA for the CDR3 is TGTGCCAGCAGCCTTACTAGCGGCCGGACTAACAATGAGCAGTTCTTC.

The chain links TRBV27 to TRBJ1-2; TRBD1 matches 8 bases. Trimming took 6 bases from V and 0 from J; bases not matched to a gene: 3. In germline, CDR1 is MNHEY, CDR2 SMNVEV (reference sequence). This CDR3 is built from 14 residues. The CDR3 spells CASRGTGANYGYTF. The CDR3 DNA reads as TGTGCCAGCAGGGGGACAGGAGCTAACTATGGCTACACCTTC.

This chain joins TRBV19 and TRBJ2-7; 7 positions agree with TRBD1. This CDR3 region has 15 residues. Germline CDR1 reads LNHDA; CDR2 reads SQIVND (reference sequence). Unmatched junction bases numbered 6, after V lost 2 bases and J lost 2 bases. In DNA, the CDR3 is TGTGCCAGTAGTATATCGGGCAGGGGGACCTACGAGCAGTACTTC. Translation: CASSISGRGTYEQYF. The variable domain in full, with the rest retrieved from reference TRBV19 and TRBJ2-7, is DGGITQSPKYLFRKEGQNVTLSCEQNLNHDAMYWYRQDPGQGLRLIYYSQIVNDFQKGDIAEGYSVSREKKESFPLTVTSAQKNPTAFYLCASSISGRGTYEQYFGPGTRLTVT.

V and J are TRBV7-9 and TRBJ1-5; 10 bases match TRBD1. Germline CDR1 and CDR2: SEHNR and FQNEAQ (reference sequence). V lost 3 bases to trimming and J lost 0 bases; unmatched junction nucleotides: 2. This CDR3 comprises 16 residues. This CDR3 reads CASSLGDRGSNQPQHF. In DNA, the CDR3 is TGTGCCAGCAGCTTGGGGGACAGGGGTAGCAATCAGCCCCAGCATTTT.